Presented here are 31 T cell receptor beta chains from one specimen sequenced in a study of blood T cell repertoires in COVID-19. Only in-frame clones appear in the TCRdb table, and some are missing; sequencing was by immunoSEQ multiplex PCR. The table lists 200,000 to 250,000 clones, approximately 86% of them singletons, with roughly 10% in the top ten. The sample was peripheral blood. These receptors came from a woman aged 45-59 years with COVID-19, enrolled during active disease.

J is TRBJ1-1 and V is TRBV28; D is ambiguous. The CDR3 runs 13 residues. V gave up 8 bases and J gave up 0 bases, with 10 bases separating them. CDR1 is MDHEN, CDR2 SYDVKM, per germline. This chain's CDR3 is CASLGPMNTEAFF. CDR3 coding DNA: TGTGCCAGCCTGGGCCCCATGAACACTGAAGCTTTCTTT.

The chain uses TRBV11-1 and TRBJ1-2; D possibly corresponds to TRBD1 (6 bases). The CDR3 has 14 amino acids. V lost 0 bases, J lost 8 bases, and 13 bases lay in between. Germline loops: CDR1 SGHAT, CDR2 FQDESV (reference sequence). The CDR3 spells CASSLAQGVEGYTF. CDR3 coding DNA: TGTGCCAGCAGCTTAGCACAGGGTGTAGAAGGCTACACCTTC. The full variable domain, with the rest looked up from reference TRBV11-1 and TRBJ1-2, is EAEVAQSPRYKITEKSQAVAFWCDPISGHATLYWYRQILGQGPELLVQFQDESVVDDSQLPKDRFSAERLKGVDSTLKIQPAELGDSAMYLCASSLAQGVEGYTFGSGTRLTVV.

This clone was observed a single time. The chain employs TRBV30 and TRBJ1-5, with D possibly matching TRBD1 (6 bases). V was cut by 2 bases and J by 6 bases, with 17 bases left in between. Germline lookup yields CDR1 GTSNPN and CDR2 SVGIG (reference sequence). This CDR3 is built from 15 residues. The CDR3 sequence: CAWSWGQRPRQPQHF. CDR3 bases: TGTGCCTGGAGTTGGGGACAACGTCCACGTCAGCCCCAGCATTTT.

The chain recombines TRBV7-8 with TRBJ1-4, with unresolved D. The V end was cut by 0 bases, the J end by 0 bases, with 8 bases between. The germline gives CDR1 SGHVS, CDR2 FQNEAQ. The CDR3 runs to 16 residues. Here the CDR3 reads CASSLARLSTNEKLFF. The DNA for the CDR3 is TGTGCCAGCAGCTTAGCCCGGTTATCAACTAATGAAAAACTGTTTTTT.

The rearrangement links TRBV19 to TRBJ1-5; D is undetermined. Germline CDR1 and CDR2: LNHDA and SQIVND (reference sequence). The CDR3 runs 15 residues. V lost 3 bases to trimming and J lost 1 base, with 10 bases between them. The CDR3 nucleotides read TGTGCCAGTAGTATGGACTACCCAAGCAATCAGCCCCAGCATTTT. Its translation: CASSMDYPSNQPQHF.

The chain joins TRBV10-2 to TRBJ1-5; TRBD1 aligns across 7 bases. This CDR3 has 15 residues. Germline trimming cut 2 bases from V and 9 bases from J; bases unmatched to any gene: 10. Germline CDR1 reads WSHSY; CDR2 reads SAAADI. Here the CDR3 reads CASSERGQADWPQHF. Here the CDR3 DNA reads TGCGCCAGCAGTGAGAGGGGGCAGGCCGATTGGCCCCAGCATTTT.

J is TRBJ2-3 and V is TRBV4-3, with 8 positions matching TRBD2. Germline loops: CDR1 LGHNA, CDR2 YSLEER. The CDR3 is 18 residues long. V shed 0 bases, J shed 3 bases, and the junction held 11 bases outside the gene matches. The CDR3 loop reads CASSQDLFGGGMTDTQYF. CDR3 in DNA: TGCGCCAGCAGCCAAGATCTCTTCGGGGGGGGGATGACAGATACGCAGTATTTT.

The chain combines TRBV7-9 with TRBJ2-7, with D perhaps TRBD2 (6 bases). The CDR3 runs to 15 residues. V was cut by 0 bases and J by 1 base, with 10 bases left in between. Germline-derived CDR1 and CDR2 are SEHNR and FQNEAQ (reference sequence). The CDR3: CASSLARRGSYEQYF. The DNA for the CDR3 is TGTGCCAGCAGCTTAGCGCGGAGGGGTTCCTACGAGCAGTACTTC.

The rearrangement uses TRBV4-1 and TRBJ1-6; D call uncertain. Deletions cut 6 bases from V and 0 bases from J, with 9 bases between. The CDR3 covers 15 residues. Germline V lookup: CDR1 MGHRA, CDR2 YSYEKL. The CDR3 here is CASRGVSSYNSPLHF. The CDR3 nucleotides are TGCGCCAGCAGGGGCGTAAGCTCCTATAATTCACCCCTCCACTTT.

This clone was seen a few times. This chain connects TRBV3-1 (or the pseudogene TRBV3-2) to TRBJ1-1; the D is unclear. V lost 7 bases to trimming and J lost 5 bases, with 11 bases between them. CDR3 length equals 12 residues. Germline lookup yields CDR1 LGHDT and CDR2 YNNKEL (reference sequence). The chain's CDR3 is CASTARGTEAFF. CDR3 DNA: TGTGCCAGCACCGCCCGAGGAACTGAAGCTTTCTTT.

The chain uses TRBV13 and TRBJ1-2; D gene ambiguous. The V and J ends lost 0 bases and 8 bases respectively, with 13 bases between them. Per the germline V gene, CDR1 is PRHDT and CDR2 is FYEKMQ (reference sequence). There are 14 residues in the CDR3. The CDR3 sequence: CASSLGTASSGYTF. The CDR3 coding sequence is TGTGCCAGCAGCTTAGGCACTGCGTCCTCCGGCTACACCTTC. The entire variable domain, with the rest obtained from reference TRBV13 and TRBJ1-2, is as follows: AAGVIQSPRHLIKEKRETATLKCYPIPRHDTVYWYQQGPGQDPQFLISFYEKMQSDKGSIPDRFSAQQFSDYHSELNMSSLELGDSALYFCASSLGTASSGYTFGSGTRLTVV.

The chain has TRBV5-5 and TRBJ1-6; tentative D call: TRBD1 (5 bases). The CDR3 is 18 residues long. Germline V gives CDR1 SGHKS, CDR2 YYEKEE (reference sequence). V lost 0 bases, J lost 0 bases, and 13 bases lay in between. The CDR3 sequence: CASSLEGATSSYNSPLHF. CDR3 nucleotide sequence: TGTGCCAGCAGCTTGGAAGGGGCAACGAGCTCCTATAATTCACCCCTCCACTTT.

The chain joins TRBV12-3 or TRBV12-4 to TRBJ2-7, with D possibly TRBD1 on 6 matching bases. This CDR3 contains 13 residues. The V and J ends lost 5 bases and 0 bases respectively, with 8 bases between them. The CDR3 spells CASSGDNSYEQYF. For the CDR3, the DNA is TGTGCCAGCAGTGGGGACAACTCCTACGAGCAGTACTTC.

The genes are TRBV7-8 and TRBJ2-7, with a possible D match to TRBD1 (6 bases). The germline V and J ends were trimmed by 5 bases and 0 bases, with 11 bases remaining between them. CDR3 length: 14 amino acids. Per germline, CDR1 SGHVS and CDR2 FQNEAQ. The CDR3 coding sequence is TGTGCCAGCAGCGTAGGGGACAACTCCTACGAGCAGTACTTC. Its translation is CASSVGDNSYEQYF.

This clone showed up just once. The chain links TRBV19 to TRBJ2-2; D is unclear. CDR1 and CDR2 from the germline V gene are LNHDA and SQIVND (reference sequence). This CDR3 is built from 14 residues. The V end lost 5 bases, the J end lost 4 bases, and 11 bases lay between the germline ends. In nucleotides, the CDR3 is TGTGCCAGTAGTGCCTATAGTGGCACCGGGGAGCTGTTTTTT. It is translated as CASSAYSGTGELFF.

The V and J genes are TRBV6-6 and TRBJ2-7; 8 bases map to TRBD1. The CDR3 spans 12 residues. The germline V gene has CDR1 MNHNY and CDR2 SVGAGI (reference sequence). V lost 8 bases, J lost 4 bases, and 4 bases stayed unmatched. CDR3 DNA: TGTGCCAGCGGTAGACAGGGGTACGAGCAGTACGTC. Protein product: CASGRQGYEQYV.

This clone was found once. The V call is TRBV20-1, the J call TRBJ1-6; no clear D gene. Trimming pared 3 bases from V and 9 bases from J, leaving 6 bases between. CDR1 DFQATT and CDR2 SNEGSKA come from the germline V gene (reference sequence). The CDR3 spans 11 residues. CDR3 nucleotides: TGCAGTGCTAGCGGGATTTCACCCCTCCACTTT. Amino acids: CSASGISPLHF.

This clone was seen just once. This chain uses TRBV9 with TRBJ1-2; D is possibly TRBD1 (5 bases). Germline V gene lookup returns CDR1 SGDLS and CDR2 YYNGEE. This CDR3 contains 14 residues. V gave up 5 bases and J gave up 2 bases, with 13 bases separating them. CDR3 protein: CASSASGHNYGYTF. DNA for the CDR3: TGTGCCAGCAGTGCTTCAGGACACAACTATGGCTACACCTTC.

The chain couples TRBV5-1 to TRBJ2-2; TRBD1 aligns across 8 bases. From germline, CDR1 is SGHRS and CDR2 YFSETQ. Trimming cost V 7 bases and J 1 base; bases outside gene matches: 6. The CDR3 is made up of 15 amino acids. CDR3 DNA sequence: TGCGCCAGCGGACAGGGAAATAGGAACACCGGGGAGCTGTTTTTT. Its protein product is CASGQGNRNTGELFF. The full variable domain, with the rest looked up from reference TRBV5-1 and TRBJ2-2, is KAGVTQTPRYLIKTRGQQVTLSCSPISGHRSVSWYQQTPGQGLQFLFEYFSETQRNKGNFPGRFSGRQFSNSRSEMNVSTLELGDSALYLCASGQGNRNTGELFFGEGSRLTVL.

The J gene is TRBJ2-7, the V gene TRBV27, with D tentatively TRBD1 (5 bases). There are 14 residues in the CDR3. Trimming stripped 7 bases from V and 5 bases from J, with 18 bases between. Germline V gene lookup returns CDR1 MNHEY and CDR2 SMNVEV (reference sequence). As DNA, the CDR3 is TGTGCCAGCATTCCGATGGTGGGGCATAACGAGCAGTACTTC. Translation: CASIPMVGHNEQYF.

For the CDR3, the DNA is TGTGCCAGCAGCTCCGCACTAGTTACAGATACGCAGTATTTT. This gives the protein CASSSALVTDTQYF. V gene TRBV5-4 combines with J gene TRBJ2-3; possible D gene TRBD2, 5 bases. V was pared by 3 bases and J by 3 bases, with 11 bases between. The CDR3 runs 14 residues. Looked up from germline, CDR1 is SGHNT and CDR2 is YYREEE (reference sequence).

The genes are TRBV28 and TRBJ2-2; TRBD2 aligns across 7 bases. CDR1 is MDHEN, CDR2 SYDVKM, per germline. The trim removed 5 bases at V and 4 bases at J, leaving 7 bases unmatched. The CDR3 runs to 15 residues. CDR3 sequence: CASSLWGGSTGELFF. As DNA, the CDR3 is TGTGCCAGCAGTCTTTGGGGGGGTTCCACCGGGGAGCTGTTTTTT.

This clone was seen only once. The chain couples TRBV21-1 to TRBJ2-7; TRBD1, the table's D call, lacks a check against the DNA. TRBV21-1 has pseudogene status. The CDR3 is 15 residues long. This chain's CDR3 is CASSKVDRDGVQQYV. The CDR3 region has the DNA TGTGCCAGCAGCAAAGTGGACAGGGACGGGGTACAGCAGTACGTC.

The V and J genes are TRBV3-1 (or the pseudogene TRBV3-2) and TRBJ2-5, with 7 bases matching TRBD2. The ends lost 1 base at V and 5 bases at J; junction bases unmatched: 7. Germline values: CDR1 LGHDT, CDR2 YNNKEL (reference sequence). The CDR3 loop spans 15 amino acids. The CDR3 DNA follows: TGTGCCAGCAGCCAAGTCGGGGGGTTCGGGGAGACCCAGTACTTC. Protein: CASSQVGGFGETQYF.

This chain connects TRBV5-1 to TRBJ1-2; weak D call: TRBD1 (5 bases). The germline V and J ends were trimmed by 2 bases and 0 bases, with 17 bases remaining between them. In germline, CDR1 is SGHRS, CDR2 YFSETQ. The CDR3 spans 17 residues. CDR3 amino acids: CASSLSTTALTNYGYTF. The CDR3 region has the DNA TGCGCCAGCAGCTTATCAACGACAGCGCTAACTAACTATGGCTACACCTTC.

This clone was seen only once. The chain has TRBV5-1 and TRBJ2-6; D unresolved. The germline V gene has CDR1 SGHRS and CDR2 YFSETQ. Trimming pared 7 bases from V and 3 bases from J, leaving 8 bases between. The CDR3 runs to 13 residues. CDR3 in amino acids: CASGTGGANVLTF. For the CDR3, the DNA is TGCGCCAGCGGCACGGGTGGGGCCAACGTCCTGACTTTC.

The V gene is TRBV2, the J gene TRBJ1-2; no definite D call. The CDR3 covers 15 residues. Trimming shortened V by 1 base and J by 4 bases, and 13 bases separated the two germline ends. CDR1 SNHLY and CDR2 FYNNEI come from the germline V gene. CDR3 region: CASSEGWRRGYGYTF. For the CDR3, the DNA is TGTGCCAGCAGTGAAGGGTGGAGACGGGGCTATGGCTACACCTTC.

The CDR3 region is CASRANTDTQYF. The DNA of the CDR3 is TGTGCCAGCAGGGCCAACACAGATACGCAGTATTTT. The V and J genes are TRBV7-2 and TRBJ2-3; D gene unclear. V dropped 6 bases and J dropped 2 bases, with 6 bases sitting between them. From germline, CDR1 is SGHTA and CDR2 FQGNSA. The CDR3 runs 12 residues.

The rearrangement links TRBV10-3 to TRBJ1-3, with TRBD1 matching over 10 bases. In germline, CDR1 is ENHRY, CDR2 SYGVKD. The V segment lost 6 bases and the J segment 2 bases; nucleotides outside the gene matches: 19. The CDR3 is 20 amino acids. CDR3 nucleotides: TGTGCCATCAGAACCACCCCCCGGGACAGGGGTCCCAGGGCTGGAAACACCATATATTTT. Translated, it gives CAIRTTPRDRGPRAGNTIYF.

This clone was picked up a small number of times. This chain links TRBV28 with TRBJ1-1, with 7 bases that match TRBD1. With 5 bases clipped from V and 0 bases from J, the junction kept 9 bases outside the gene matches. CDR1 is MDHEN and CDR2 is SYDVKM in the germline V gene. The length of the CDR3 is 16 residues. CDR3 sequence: CASSRVTGAMNTEAFF. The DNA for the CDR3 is TGTGCCAGCAGTCGCGTCACAGGGGCAATGAACACTGAAGCTTTCTTT.

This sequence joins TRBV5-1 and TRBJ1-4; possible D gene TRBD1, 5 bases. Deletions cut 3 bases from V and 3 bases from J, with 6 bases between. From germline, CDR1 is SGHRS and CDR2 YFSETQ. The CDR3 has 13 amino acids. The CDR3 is CASSSGANEKLFF. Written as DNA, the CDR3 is TGCGCCAGCAGCTCGGGGGCTAATGAAAAACTGTTTTTT.